The following is a T cell receptor (beta chain) sequence with its context. Its antigen is not known. These data are taken from a study of regulatory and conventional T cells in RAG deficiency. Study-level results: These Omenn syndrome Treg sorts may hold peripherally activated cells instead.

Germline V gives CDR1 SGHAT, CDR2 FQNNGV. This CDR3 has 16 amino acids. V lost 6 bases, J lost 3 bases, and 17 bases lay in between. Assay: immunoSEQ multiplex PCR; the TCRdb copy retains only in-frame clones and omits some. The repertoire holds 34,000 or so clones, with 75% to 90% as singletons. Separately, the same data were catalogued under a study of regulatory T cells. That study reports: Primers: 52 TRBV forward and 13 TRBJ reverse.

V gene TRBV11-2 combines with J gene TRBJ2-2; D tentatively reads TRBD1 or TRBD2 (5 bases each). This receptor was taken from a human donor in good health. The specimen sequenced was CD8+ T cells sorted from blood. The DNA for the CDR3 is TGTGCCAGCAGGGGCTATCGGGGACGGGACACCGGGGAGCTGTTTTTT. Translating gives CASRGYRGRDTGELFF.